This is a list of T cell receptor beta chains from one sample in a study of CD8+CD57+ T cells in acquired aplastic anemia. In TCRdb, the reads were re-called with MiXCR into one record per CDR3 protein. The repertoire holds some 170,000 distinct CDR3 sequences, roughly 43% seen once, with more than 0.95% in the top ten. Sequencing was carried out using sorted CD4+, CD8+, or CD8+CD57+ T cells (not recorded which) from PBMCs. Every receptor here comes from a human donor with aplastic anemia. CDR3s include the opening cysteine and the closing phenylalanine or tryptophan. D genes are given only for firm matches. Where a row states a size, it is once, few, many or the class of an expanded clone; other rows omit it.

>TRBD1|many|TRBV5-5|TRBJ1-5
TGTGCCAGCAGCTACGGGACAGATCCATCGCCCCAGCATTTT
CASSYGTDPSPQHF
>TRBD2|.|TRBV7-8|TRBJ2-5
TGTGCCAGCAGCTTCAATAGCGGGGGGGCCGGAGGGACCCAGTACTTC
CASSFNSGGAGGTQYF
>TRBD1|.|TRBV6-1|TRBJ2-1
TGTGCCAGCAGGGTAACTCCGACAGGGGAGAGCTACAATGAGCAGTTCTTC
CASRVTPTGESYNEQFF
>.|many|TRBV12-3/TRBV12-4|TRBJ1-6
TGTGCCAGCAGTGGAACCGGGGCTAACTCACCCCTCCACTTT
CASSGTGANSPLHF
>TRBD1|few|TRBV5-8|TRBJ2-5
TGTGCCAGCAGCTTCATAGGGGGCGCTTTACAAGAGACCCAGTACTTC
CASSFIGGALQETQYF
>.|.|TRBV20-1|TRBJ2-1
TGCAGTGCTAGAGGACTACTCAACAATGAGCAGTTCTTC
CSARGLLNNEQFF
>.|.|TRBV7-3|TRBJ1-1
TGTGCCAGCAGCTTCACTGGGGCCGTGAACACTGAAGCTTTCTTT
CASSFTGAVNTEAFF
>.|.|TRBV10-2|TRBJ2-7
TGCGCCAGCAGTGAGTTTAGGGGGAACTACGAGCAGTACTTC
CASSEFRGNYEQYF
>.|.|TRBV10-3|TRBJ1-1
TGTGCCATCAGTGACAACTCCCTGAACACTGAAGCTTTCTTT
CAISDNSLNTEAFF
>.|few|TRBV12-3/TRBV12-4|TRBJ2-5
TGTGCCAGTCGACTACGGGAGACCCAGTACTTC
CASRLRETQYF
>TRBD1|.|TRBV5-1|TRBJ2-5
TGCGCCAGCGCTCATGATGACAGGGGGCGAGAGACCCAGTACTTC
CASAHDDRGRETQYF
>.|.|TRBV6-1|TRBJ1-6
TGTGCCAGCAGTCCTCGGGGGGCTGGTTCACCCCTCCACTTT
CASSPRGAGSPLHF
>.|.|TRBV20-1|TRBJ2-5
TGCAGTCCTGGTGGGGCTGAGACCCAGTACTTC
CSPGGAETQYF
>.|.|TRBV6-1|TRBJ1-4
TGTGCCAGTACTCCTCATCGGGGCTCGAATGAAAAACTGTTTTTT
CASTPHRGSNEKLFF
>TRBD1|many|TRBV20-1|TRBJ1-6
TGCAGTGCGATAAGGACAGGGGCCGACCCTTCTAATTCACCCCTCCACTTT
CSAIRTGADPSNSPLHF
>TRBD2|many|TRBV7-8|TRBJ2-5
TGTGCCAACACTCTGGTACTAGCGGGGGGTCAGGAGACCCAGTACTTC
CANTLVLAGGQETQYF
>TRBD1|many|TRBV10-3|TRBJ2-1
TGTGCCACCGGGACAGGGGCCTACAATGAGCAGTTCTTC
CATGTGAYNEQFF
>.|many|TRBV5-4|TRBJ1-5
TGTGCCAGCAGCTGGGATAGCAATCAGCCCCAGCATTTT
CASSWDSNQPQHF
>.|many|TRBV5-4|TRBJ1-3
TGTGCCAGCAGCCGGGGCCTCTCTGGAAACACCATATATTTT
CASSRGLSGNTIYF
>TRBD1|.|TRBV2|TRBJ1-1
TGTGCCAGCACCTACCAGGGGGGCACTGAAGCTTTCTTT
CASTYQGGTEAFF
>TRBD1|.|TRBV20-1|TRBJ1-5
TGCAGTGCGTTCAAGGGGGCATCGCAGAGCAATCAGCCCCAGCATTTT
CSAFKGASQSNQPQHF
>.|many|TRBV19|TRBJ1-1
TGTGCCAGTAGCCAGAACAGAGAAGCTTTCTTT
CASSQNREAFF
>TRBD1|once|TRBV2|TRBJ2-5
TGTGCCAGCTACCCTAGGGGGCGTCAAGAGACCCAGTACTTC
CASYPRGRQETQYF
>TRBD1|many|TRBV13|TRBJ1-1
TGTGCCAGCAGCTCAAACAGGGGCCGGGGTACTGAAGCTTTCTTT
CASSSNRGRGTEAFF